This T cell receptor beta chain was captured in a study of cytomegalovirus exposure and HLA in healthy donors (TCRdb year 2017). Regarding the study in general: According to an earlier analysis of 587 of the donors, 150 million to 200 million T cells yielded 90 million to 130 million unique TCR beta sequences and about 280 Gb of sequence data. All discovery cohort repertoires had been generated on a single sequencing platform. To decide whether each TCR beta V gene segment behaved as functional or pseudogenic, an earlier analysis of 587 of the donors relied on high-throughput TCR beta sequencing. The study aimed to test whether cataloging public T cell receptors could reveal signatures of past pathogen exposure. Among the approximately 400 genotyped donors, approximately 77% belonged to the genetic ancestry cluster associated with self-reported Caucasian donors. Donor age, sex, ethnicity and CMV serostatus were compiled alongside the repertoire data. About five DR-DQ haplotypes were treated as single units for association and clustering because of strong linkage in the cohort. Along with the roughly 710-subject first cohort, a separate validation cohort of over 90 different subjects was used. High-throughput TCR immunosequencing, statistical association of individual TCRs with disease status, and machine learning were combined to predict cytomegalovirus infection status. In a later analysis, previously published TCR beta repertoires from 500 to 750 donors were re-analyzed and high-resolution HLA genotyping was added so that TCR occurrence patterns could be studied. Among about 360 genotyped donors of the cohort, an average of approximately 250,000 unique TCR beta nucleotide sequences were sequenced per donor, around a sixth of them non-productive. A later genetic analysis used genome-wide SNP genotypes for about three fifths of the 666 donors, treating that subset as a discovery cohort. The study used immunosequencing to profile the T cell repertoires of 666 subjects and linked those repertoires to cytomegalovirus serostatus. Class I and class II HLA loci were covered by the typing at four-digit resolution. Typing coverage differed by locus: A, B, C, DRB1 and DQB1 were typed in roughly 620-640 donors, DQA1 in about 550, DPA1 in some 600, and DPB1 in 472. Rather than using new phenotypic data, the later analysis identified candidate immune exposures from TCR beta sequences and from how often those sequences occurred across donors. About 310 gigabases of sequencing data and tens of millions of unique TCR sequences were included in an early release covering several hundred HLA-typed donors.

Beyond this particular receptor, the publication reports: An earlier analysis of some 590 of the donors showed that most TCR beta V segments appeared in productive rearrangements either about 90% or about 30% of the time, which broadly matched IMGT annotations. While some public TCRs were present in many individuals, most TCR sequences turned up only very rarely across donors. In both the original and validation cohorts, the classifier was reported to diagnose cytomegalovirus status with high specificity and sensitivity. It was suggested by the authors that the approach could potentially be generalized to other disease states and immunological phenotypes. Linkage disequilibrium might explain the correlated functional status among segregating V segments, but an unknown experimental factor could not be ruled out. In a later analysis, several top co-occurrence clusters were reported to appear linked to parvovirus B19, influenza, CMV and Epstein-Barr virus. According to a later genetic analysis, donors in an Asian-associated ancestry cluster had fewer N-insertions in productive TCRs than the approximately 670-donor mean. This cohort had only TCR beta chains sequenced, and the lack of alpha or paired-chain data limited which features could be detected. A few of the identified cytomegalovirus-associated TCR beta chains were confirmed in vitro to be specific for cytomegalovirus antigens. Most CMV-associated TCR beta chains appeared to be HLA-restricted in a later analysis, and the HLA associations seemed to be driven largely by CMV exposure. The study gave a list of 150 to 200 TCR beta chains associated with cytomegalovirus. A cluster of highly shared sequence variants was judged likely to represent a technical artifact of the sequencing pipeline. Compared with equally common non-associated chains, HLA-associated TCR beta chains in a later analysis were more clonally expanded and had lower generation probabilities. Because the 87-base-pair reads could not distinguish some IMGT-functional V segments, including TRBV6-2 and TRBV6-3, those segments were excluded. The only immune exposure information available for the cohort was CMV serostatus. The presence/absence analyses assumed that sequencing depth was roughly uniform across donors, and that assumption may not be true. Assigning TCR associations to individual alleles was difficult when HLA alleles, especially DR and DQ, strongly co-occurred. An association between a missense DCLRE1C variant and V-gene and J-gene trimming of TCR beta chains was found in a later genetic analysis and replicated in an independent cohort. A later analysis found that TCR association rates varied across HLA loci, with DRB1 alleles showing the most associated TCRs and HLA-C alleles the fewest. A later analysis associated 15,000 to 20,000 TCR beta sequences with specific HLA alleles at a false discovery rate of 0.05. A further reported finding was that TCR beta sequences accurately predicted the HLA-A and HLA-B alleles for most subjects in the first cohort. Roughly 15 rarely observed V segments, including chromosome 9 orphons, were excluded from the earlier analysis of several hundred of the donors because counts were too low. Because HLA typing was unavailable for some donors at each locus, only the typed subset was used in association tests.

Notes on this clone: It lacks a known antigen. Base qualities are not provided; no much larger clone lies one nucleotide away.

The CDR3 contains 15 residues, cysteine and phenylalanine counted. The CDR3 DNA has 45 bases and is translated from base 1. Per the germline V gene, MNHEY is the CDR1 and SVGAGI is the CDR2. After removal of 0 bases from V and 6 bases from J, the junction retains 4 bases not matched to a gene. The library was generated by the immunoSEQ multiplex PCR assay. A mixture of 60 forward primers for TCR Vbeta segments and 13 reverse primers for TCR Jbeta segments was used in the multiplex PCR. The CDR3 region of rearranged TCR beta genes was amplified from genomic DNA by a multiplex PCR assay. On the Illumina HiSeq System, the amplified TCR beta libraries were sequenced as 87-base-pair reads. As for how the authors treated the data: A later analysis tallied 75 million to 95 million unique TCR beta chains across the 600 to 700 repertoires, and some 10 million of those chains were shared by two or more donors. Raw reads were error-corrected and collapsed into unique sequences by a nearest-neighbor algorithm in which closely related sequences were merged to remove PCR and sequencing errors. V, D and J gene segments were assigned by aligning CDR3 sequences to IMGT reference sequences. For a sequence to be retained, a match of at least six nucleotides was required to both a V gene segment and a J gene segment. A rearrangement counted as productive if the CDR3 had no stop codons and remained in frame with V and J, and every other rearrangement counted as non-productive. CDR3 was defined by IMGT convention, running from the second conserved V-encoded cysteine to the conserved J-encoded phenylalanine. The earlier analysis of 550 to 650 of the donors excluded any sequence lacking an unambiguous match to a single V gene segment. An earlier analysis of 450 to 650 of the donors called V segments functional above 56.7% productive rearrangements and segregating when the between-donor standard deviation exceeded 5%. A statistical classification framework was built to diagnose cytomegalovirus status from the catalog of TCR beta chain sequences. V and J gene assignment, in a later analysis, came from comparing TCR nucleotide sequences with IMGT/GENE-DB human TR gene sequences. A later analysis assigned CDR3 sequences and most-parsimonious VDJ recombination scenarios with the TCRdist pipeline. In a later analysis, each TCR beta chain was defined by its CDR3 amino acid sequence together with its V-gene family, and reads lacking a unique V-gene family were excluded. A later analysis removed 592 highly shared, low-generation-probability nucleotide sequences to deal with suspected cross-contamination and a sequencing artifact. For each public chain, a later analysis derived a clonal expansion index from normalized ranks of inferred template counts within each repertoire. In a later analysis, generation probabilities were computed using a VDJ recombination model fitted to out-of-frame rearrangements, and the results were checked against IGoR. In a later analysis, TCR-TCR, TCR-HLA and TCR-CMV co-occurrence was scored with hypergeometric tests, and a repertoire-size bias correction was applied to TCR pairs. To estimate false discovery rates, a later analysis permuted the HLA or CMV assignments 20 times. A later analysis grouped co-occurring TCRs with DBSCAN, adding TCRdist sequence similarity when clustering within HLA-allele-positive subsets. For co-occurrence clustering, repertoires with fewer than 30,000 or more than 120,000 public chains were excluded, along with roughly five repertoires with anomalous nucleotide sharing. Not all clones reach the TCRdb copy of this immuneACCESS table, which keeps in-frame sequences only. Checked studies attribute under half of the gap to unresolved V genes and leave the rest unexplained. The V and J calls and clone size come from that table; D and trimming were worked out from the DNA. The table for this sample lists 180,000 or so clones; about three quarters of them were counted only once. The ten largest clones represent about 14% of the sample.

The cohort was made up of approximately 670 healthy bone marrow donors. At the time of sampling, every cohort member was nominally healthy, though immune exposures that went unrecorded were likely present. The donor tested CMV seropositive and was one of the 289 seropositive cohort members. Each donor provided a peripheral blood sample, and peripheral blood mononuclear cells were used for TCR beta sequencing. The Qiagen DNeasy Blood Extraction Kit was used to extract genomic DNA from the blood cell samples. This TCR was sampled from a man between 45 and 60 years old in good health and CMV-seropositive. The chain uses TRBV6-5 and TRBJ2-1; 8 bases in the middle match TRBD1. The material sequenced was PBMCs. The CDR3 loop reads CASSYSDGQGNEQFF. The sequence in DNA is TGTGCCAGCAGTTACTCGGATGGACAGGGCAATGAGCAGTTCTTC.